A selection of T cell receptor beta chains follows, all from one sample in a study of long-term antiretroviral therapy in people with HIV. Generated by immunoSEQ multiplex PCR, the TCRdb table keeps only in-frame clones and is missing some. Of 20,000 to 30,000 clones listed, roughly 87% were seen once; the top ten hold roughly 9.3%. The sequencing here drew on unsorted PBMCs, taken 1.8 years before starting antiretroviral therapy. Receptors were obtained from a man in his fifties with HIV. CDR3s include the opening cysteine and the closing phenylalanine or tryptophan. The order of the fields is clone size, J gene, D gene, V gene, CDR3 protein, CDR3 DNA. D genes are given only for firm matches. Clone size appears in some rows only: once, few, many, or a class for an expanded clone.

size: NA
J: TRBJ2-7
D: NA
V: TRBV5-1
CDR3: CASSLATSFMDEQYF
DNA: TGCGCCAGCAGCTTGGCCACTAGCTTCATGGACGAGCAGTACTTC

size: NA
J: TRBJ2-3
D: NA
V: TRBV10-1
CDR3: CASSKTYSTDTQYF
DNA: TGCGCCAGCAGCAAGACCTACAGCACAGATACGCAGTATTTT

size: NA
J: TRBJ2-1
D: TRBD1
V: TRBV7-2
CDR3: CASSFRDRYNEQFF
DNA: TGTGCCAGCAGCTTCCGGGACAGATACAATGAGCAGTTCTTC

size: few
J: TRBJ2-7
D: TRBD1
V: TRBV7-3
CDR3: CASSAGQGPGEQYF
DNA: TGTGCCAGCAGCGCGGGACAGGGACCTGGCGAGCAGTACTTC

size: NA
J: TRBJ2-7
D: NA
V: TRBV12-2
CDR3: CASRFRTSLHGRYEQYF
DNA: TGTGCAAGTCGCTTCCGGACTAGCCTTCATGGGCGCTACGAGCAGTACTTC

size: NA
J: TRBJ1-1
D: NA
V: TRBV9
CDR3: CASSVVGEYKKTEAFF
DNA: TGTGCCAGCAGCGTAGTGGGGGAATATAAAAAAACTGAAGCTTTCTTT

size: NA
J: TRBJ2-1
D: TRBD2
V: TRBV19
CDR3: CASSALGLAGSYEQFF
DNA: TGTGCCAGTAGCGCCTTAGGACTAGCGGGTTCTTATGAGCAGTTCTTC

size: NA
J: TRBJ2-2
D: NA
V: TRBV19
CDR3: CASSIRAVGTGELFF
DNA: TGTGCCAGTAGTATCAGGGCGGTGGGCACCGGGGAGCTGTTTTTT

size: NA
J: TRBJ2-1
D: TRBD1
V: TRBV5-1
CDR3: CASSLAGQEYNEQFF
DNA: TGCGCCAGCAGCTTGGCGGGACAGGAGTACAATGAGCAGTTCTTC

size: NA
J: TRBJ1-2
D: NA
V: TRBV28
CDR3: CASSPRDGYTF
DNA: TGTGCCAGCAGTCCTAGGGATGGCTACACCTTC

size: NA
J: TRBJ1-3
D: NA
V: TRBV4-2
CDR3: CASSQVLGGGGNTIYF
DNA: TGTGCCAGCAGCCAAGTCCTGGGGGGCGGCGGAAACACCATATATTTT

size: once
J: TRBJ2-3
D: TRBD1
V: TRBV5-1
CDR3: CASSPGTGLRTDTQYF
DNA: TGCGCCAGCAGCCCGGGGACAGGACTACGCACAGATACGCAGTATTTT

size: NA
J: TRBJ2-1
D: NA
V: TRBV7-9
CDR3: CASSLNFVRGSYNEQFF
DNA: TGTGCCAGCAGCTTAAATTTCGTCCGGGGATCCTACAATGAGCAGTTCTTC

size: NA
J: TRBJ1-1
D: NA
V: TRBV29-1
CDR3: CSVSTGSNTEAFF
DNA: TGCAGCGTTTCAACAGGTTCGAACACTGAAGCTTTCTTT

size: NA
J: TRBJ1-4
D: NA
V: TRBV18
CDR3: CASSRMGTNEKLFF
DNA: TGTGCCAGCTCACGCATGGGGACTAATGAAAAACTGTTTTTT

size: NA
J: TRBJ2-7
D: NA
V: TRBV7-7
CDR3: CASSTGKSYEQYF
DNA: TGTGCCAGCAGCACCGGTAAGAGTTACGAGCAGTACTTC

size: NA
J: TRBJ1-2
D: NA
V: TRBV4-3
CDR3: CASSQDRSTGGYTF
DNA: TGCGCCAGCAGCCAAGATAGAAGCACGGGTGGCTACACCTTC

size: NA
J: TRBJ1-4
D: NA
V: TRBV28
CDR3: CASSTTPPDEKLFF
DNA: TGTGCCAGCAGTACGACACCTCCAGATGAAAAACTGTTTTTT

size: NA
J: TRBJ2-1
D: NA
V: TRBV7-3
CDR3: CASSPGAGDYNEQFF
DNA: TGTGCCAGCAGCCCAGGGGCGGGGGACTACAATGAGCAGTTCTTC

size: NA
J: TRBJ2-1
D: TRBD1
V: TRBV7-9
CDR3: CASSSPQSQGTPYNEQFF
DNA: TGTGCCAGCAGCTCACCGCAATCACAGGGGACCCCCTACAATGAGCAGTTCTTC

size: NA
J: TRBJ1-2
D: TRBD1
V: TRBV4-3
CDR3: CASSLQGEGGYTF
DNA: TGCGCCAGCAGCCTTCAGGGGGAGGGGGGCTACACCTTC

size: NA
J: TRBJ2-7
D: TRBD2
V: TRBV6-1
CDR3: CASSGGLAEVYEQYF
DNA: TGTGCCAGCAGTGGGGGACTAGCGGAGGTCTACGAGCAGTACTTC

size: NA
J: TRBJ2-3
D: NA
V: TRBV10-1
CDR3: CASSAGPRTDTQYF
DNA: TGCGCCAGCAGTGCCGGGCCCCGCACAGATACGCAGTATTTT

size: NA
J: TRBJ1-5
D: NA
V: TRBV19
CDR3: CASSIPGQQPQHF
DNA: TGTGCCAGTAGTATACCTGGGCAACAGCCCCAGCATTTT

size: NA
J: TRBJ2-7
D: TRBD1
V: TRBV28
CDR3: CASSRDRVFIYEQYF
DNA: TGTGCCAGCAGTCGGGACAGGGTTTTTATTTACGAGCAGTACTTC

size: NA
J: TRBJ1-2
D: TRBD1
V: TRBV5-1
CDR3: CASSFGTGLNYGYTF
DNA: TGCGCCAGCAGCTTCGGGACAGGCCTTAACTATGGCTACACCTTC

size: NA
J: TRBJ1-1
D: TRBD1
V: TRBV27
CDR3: CASSQRQGGITEAFF
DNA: TGTGCCAGCAGTCAGAGACAGGGGGGGATCACTGAAGCTTTCTTT

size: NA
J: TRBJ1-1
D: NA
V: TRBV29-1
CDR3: CSVGEGAGTEAFF
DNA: TGCAGCGTTGGCGAGGGCGCGGGCACTGAAGCTTTCTTT

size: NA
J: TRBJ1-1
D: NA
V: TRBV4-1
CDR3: CASSQVPRGFLLPSNTEAFF
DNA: TGCGCCAGCAGCCAAGTGCCCAGGGGATTTCTATTACCCTCGAACACTGAAGCTTTCTTT

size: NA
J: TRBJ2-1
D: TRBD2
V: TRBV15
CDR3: CATSRDWTRSNEQFF
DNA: TGTGCCACCAGCAGAGACTGGACTAGGTCCAATGAGCAGTTCTTC

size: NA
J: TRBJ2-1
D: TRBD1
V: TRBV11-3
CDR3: CASSSRPGQGNYNEQFF
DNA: TGTGCCAGCAGCTCCCGACCGGGACAGGGAAACTACAATGAGCAGTTCTTC

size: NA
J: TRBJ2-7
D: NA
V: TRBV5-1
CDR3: CASRDTGTDYEQYF
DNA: TGCGCCAGCAGGGACACCGGGACTGATTACGAGCAGTACTTC

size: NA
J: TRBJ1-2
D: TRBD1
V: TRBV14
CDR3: CASRPGQGYGYTF
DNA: TGTGCCAGCAGACCTGGACAGGGCTATGGCTACACCTTC

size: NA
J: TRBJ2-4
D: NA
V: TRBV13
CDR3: CASSPPPAAKNIQYF
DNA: TGTGCCAGCAGCCCACCTCCGGCGGCCAAAAACATTCAGTACTTC

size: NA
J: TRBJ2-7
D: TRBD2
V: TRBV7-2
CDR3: CASSWGLAGGEQYF
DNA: TGTGCCAGCAGCTGGGGACTAGCGGGAGGCGAGCAGTACTTC

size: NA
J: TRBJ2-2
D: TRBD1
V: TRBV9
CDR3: CASSGGQGLTGELFF
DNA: TGTGCCAGCAGCGGGGGACAGGGGCTAACCGGGGAGCTGTTTTTT

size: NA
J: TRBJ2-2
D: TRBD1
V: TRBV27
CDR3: CASSEDRDTGELFF
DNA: TGTGCCAGCAGCGAGGACAGGGACACCGGGGAGCTGTTTTTT

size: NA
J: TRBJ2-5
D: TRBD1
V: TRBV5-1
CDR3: CASSVGTDDQETQYF
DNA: TGCGCCAGCAGCGTCGGGACAGATGACCAAGAGACCCAGTACTTC

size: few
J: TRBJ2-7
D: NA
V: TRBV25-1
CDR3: CASSDSLAGYEQYF
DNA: TGTGCCAGCAGTGACAGCCTAGCCGGATACGAGCAGTACTTC

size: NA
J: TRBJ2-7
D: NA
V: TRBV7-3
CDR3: CASSFGYSYEQYF
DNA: TGTGCCAGCAGCTTCGGGTATTCCTACGAGCAGTACTTC

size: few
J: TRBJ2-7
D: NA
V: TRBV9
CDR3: CASSISGYTYEQYF
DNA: TGTGCCAGCAGCATTAGCGGCTATACCTACGAGCAGTACTTC

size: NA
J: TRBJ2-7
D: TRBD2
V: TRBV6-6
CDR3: CASSYSQRGHYYEQYF
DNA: TGTGCCAGCAGTTACTCCCAGCGGGGTCATTACTACGAGCAGTACTTC

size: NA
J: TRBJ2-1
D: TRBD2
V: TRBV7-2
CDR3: CASSNSGVGEQFF
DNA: TGTGCCAGCAGCAATAGCGGGGTGGGTGAGCAGTTCTTC

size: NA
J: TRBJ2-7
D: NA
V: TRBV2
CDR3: CASSEEGTGHEQYF
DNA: TGTGCCAGCAGTGAAGAGGGGACCGGGCACGAGCAGTACTTC

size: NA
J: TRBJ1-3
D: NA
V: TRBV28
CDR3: CASSLFTGSSGNTIYF
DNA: TGTGCCAGCAGTTTATTCACGGGATCCTCTGGAAACACCATATATTTT

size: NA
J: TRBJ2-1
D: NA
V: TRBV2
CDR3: CASSEDLGFHEQFF
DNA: TGTGCCAGCAGTGAAGACTTGGGCTTCCATGAGCAGTTCTTC

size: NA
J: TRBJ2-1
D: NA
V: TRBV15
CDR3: CATSGGTYNEQFF
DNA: TGTGCCACCAGCGGGGGCACCTACAATGAGCAGTTCTTC

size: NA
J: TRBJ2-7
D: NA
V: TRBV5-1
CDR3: CASSLAGVGEQYF
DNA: TGCGCCAGCAGCTTGGCCGGGGTTGGGGAGCAGTACTTC

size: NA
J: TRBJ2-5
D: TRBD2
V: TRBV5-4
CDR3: CASSLGPGLGEQETQYF
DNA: TGTGCCAGCAGCTTGGGACCGGGACTAGGGGAACAAGAGACCCAGTACTTC

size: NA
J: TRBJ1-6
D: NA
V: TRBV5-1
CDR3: CASSFLQRDYNSPLHF
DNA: TGCGCCAGCAGCTTTCTCCAGAGAGATTATAATTCACCCCTCCACTTT

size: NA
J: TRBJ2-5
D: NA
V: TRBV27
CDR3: CASSLGLGRVQETQYF
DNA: TGTGCCAGCAGTTTAGGGCTCGGCCGAGTCCAAGAGACCCAGTACTTC

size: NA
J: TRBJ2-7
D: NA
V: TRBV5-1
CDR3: CASSSDGFPYEQYF
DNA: TGCGCCAGCAGCTCGGATGGGTTCCCCTACGAGCAGTACTTC

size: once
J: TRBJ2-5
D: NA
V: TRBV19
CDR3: CASSITIDRPAETQYF
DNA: TGTGCCAGTAGTATAACCATTGACAGGCCGGCAGAGACCCAGTACTTC